The source of this T cell receptor (beta chain) is a study of T cell responses to AZD1222 COVID-19 vaccine. Study outcomes and limitations: Donors in the cohort were predominantly white British and more often female, and clonal diversity was possibly underestimated. Receipt of two AZD1222 doses was followed by a rise in Spike-specific TCR breadth and depth.

The ends were cut back, 4 bases at V and 5 bases at J, with 11 bases in the middle. This CDR3 region has 14 residues. From germline, CDR1 is MDHEN and CDR2 SYDVKM. Sequencing used immunoSEQ multiplex PCR; TCRdb keeps in-frame clones, though not all of them. In the table there are about 130,000 clones, roughly 88% of which are singletons. A word on this clone: Its antigen is currently unknown.

Sequencing used peripheral blood, obtained on day 0 of MenACWY control vaccination. The origin of this receptor is an adult in good health. V and J are TRBV28 and TRBJ1-4; possibly TRBD1 for D (5 bases). The CDR3 DNA follows: TGTGCCAGCAGTTGGGGGACCGTCAATGAAAAACTGTTTTTT. This translates into CASSWGTVNEKLFF.